This entry concerns a single T cell receptor beta chain. This entry is derived from a study of cytomegalovirus exposure and HLA in healthy donors. PCR involved 60 Vbeta and 13 Jbeta primers. Here immunoSEQ multiplex PCR was the method, and the copy in TCRdb shows in-frame clones only, minus some. This table holds roughly 110,000 clones, roughly 82% found once. The CDR3 runs to 18 residues. CDR1 is KGHSH, CDR2 LQKENI, per germline. V lost 3 bases, J lost 5 bases, and 14 bases stayed unmatched. The sequence was obtained from a man aged 45-65 years in good health and CMV-seronegative. The chain couples TRBV18 to TRBJ1-1, with TRBD1 identical over 11 bases. Sample: PBMCs. The CDR3, as DNA: TGTGCCAGCTCACCGAGAGGACAGGGGGCGTTGAGGGGGACTGAAGCTTTCTTT. Translation: CASSPRGQGALRGTEAFF.